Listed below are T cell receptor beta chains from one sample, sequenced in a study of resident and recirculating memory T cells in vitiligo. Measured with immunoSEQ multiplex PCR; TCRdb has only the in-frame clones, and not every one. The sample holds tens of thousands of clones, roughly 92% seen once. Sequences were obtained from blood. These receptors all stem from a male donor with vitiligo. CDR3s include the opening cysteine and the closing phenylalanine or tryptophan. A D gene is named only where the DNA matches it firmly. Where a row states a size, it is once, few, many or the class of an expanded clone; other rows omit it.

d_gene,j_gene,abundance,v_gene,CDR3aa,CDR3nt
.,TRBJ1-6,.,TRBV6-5,CASSYSNSPLHF,TGTGCCAGCAGTTACAGCAATTCACCCCTCCACTTT
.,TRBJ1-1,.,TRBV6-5,CASSYPGSRTEAFF,TGTGCCAGCAGTTACCCAGGGTCAAGGACTGAAGCTTTCTTT
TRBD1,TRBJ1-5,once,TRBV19,CASRPGQGLGSQPQHF,TGTGCCAGTAGACCCGGACAGGGGTTGGGGAGTCAGCCCCAGCATTTT
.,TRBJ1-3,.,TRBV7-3,CASRGPGNTIYF,TGTGCCAGCAGGGGGCCTGGAAACACCATATATTTT
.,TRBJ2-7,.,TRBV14,CASSSQGSYEQYF,TGTGCCAGCAGCAGCCAGGGAAGCTACGAGCAGTACTTC
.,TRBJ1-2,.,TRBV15,CATSRERGAVQGYTF,TGTGCCACCAGCAGAGAGCGGGGGGCGGTACAGGGCTACACCTTC
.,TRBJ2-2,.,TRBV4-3,CASSQSALNRETDTGELFF,TGCGCCAGCAGCCAAAGTGCCCTCAACAGGGAAACGGACACCGGGGAGCTGTTTTTT
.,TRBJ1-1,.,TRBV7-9,CASSLVGGVNTEAFF,TGTGCCAGCAGCTTAGTTGGGGGCGTGAACACTGAAGCTTTCTTT
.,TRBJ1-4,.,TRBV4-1,CASSQEGRNEKLFF,TGCGCCAGCAGCCAAGAGGGCCGTAATGAAAAACTGTTTTTT
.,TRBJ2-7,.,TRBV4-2,CASSQDLAVEQYF,TGTGCCAGCAGCCAAGATCTGGCCGTTGAGCAGTACTTC
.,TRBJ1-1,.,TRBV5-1,CASSLDRGGTEAFF,TGCGCCAGCAGCTTGGATAGGGGGGGGACTGAAGCTTTCTTT
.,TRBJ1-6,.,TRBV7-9,CASSQPGTPVSALHF,TGTGCCAGCAGCCAACCCGGGACACCCGTGTCGGCCCTCCACTTT
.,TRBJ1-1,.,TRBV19,CASSILGEGNTEAFF,TGTGCCAGTAGTATTCTCGGGGAGGGGAACACTGAAGCTTTCTTT
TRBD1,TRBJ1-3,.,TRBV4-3,CASSQRAGGSGNTIYF,TGCGCCAGCAGCCAAAGAGCAGGGGGCTCTGGAAACACCATATATTTT
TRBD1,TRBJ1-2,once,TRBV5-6,CATLRGTGRGYTF,TGTGCCACCCTTAGAGGGACAGGGCGTGGCTACACCTTC
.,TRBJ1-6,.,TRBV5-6,CASSFGGRPLHF,TGTGCCAGCAGCTTCGGGGGGCGGCCCCTCCACTTT